This entry concerns a single T cell receptor (beta chain). Antigen unknown. This entry comes from a study of cytomegalovirus exposure and HLA in healthy donors. Study-level points and caveats: Rare sequences made up most TCRs, while some public TCRs were found in many donors. Excluded were some V segments that proved indistinguishable, including TRBV6-2 and TRBV6-3. Among TCR beta chains, those listed as cytomegalovirus-associated numbered about 160. The productive fraction for most TCR beta V segments was about 90% or about 30% in an earlier analysis.

The primer mix had 60 Vbeta and 13 Jbeta primers. Here immunoSEQ multiplex PCR was the method, and the copy in TCRdb shows in-frame clones only, minus some. The sample shows about 120,000 clones, around 80% of them seen only once. The trim removed 2 bases at V and 1 base at J, leaving 4 bases unmatched. Germline CDR1 reads SGHTA; CDR2 reads FQGNSA. The CDR3 consists of 15 residues. This receptor was obtained from a man between 25 and 39 years old in good health and CMV-seropositive. Sample: PBMCs. The rearrangement links TRBV7-2 to TRBJ2-5, with TRBD2 matching 7 bases. This CDR3 reads CASSLLRGFQETQYF. As DNA, the CDR3 is TGTGCCAGCAGCTTACTGCGGGGGTTCCAAGAGACCCAGTACTTC.